The next 3 T cell receptor beta chains were all read from a single sample in a study of cytomegalovirus exposure and HLA in healthy donors. Primers included in the PCR were 60 Vbeta and 13 Jbeta primers. Method: immunoSEQ multiplex PCR; TCRdb's copy keeps in-frame clones and lacks some. The repertoire has about 120,000 clones, 55% to 75% of them found once; the top ten carry 1.5% to 2%. Input material: PBMCs. Receptors were obtained from a man aged 25-45 years in good health and CMV-seropositive.

The V gene is TRBV5-1, the J gene TRBJ2-5, with 8 nucleotides matching TRBD2. The CDR3 runs 14 residues. Germline-derived CDR1 and CDR2 are SGHRS and YFSETQ. After removal of 4 bases from V and 5 bases from J, the junction contained 7 bases not matched to a gene. CDR3 DNA sequence: TGCGCCAGCAGCCAAGGACTAGCATCGGAGACCCAGTACTTC. As protein: CASSQGLASETQYF.

This clone was seen only a few times. This sequence joins TRBV18 and TRBJ2-1; D perhaps matches TRBD1 (5 bases). Per germline, CDR1 KGHSH and CDR2 LQKENI. The CDR3 consists of 13 residues. V gave up 3 bases and J gave up 8 bases, with 11 bases separating them. Written as DNA, the CDR3 is TGTGCCAGCTCACCCACTCAAGGGGATGAGCAGTTCTTC. Amino acid sequence: CASSPTQGDEQFF.

This chain links TRBV5-1 with TRBJ2-1, with D maybe TRBD2 (6 bases). Germline lookup yields CDR1 SGHRS and CDR2 YFSETQ. Trimming pared 3 bases from V and 9 bases from J, leaving 16 bases between. The CDR3 consists of 14 residues. Written as DNA, the CDR3 is TGCGCCAGCAGCTGGGGGACTGCACTCGGTGAGCAGTTCTTC. This translates into CASSWGTALGEQFF.